A selection of T cell receptor beta chains follows, all from one sample in a study of ipilimumab plus nivolumab after autologous stem cell transplantation. The table came from immunoSEQ multiplex PCR; TCRdb's copy has only in-frame clones and leaves some out. The top ten clones hold 2.2% of a sample with fewer than 95,000 clones, under 85% of them seen once. Here the sequenced sample was PBMCs, taken in a trial of ipilimumab plus nivolumab as post-transplant consolidation. Receptors originate from a male donor with diffuse large B-cell lymphoma. Each CDR3 is given with its conserved first and last residue. The D gene is left open where the match is weak. A row's size may be missing; if present it is once, few, many or a size class.

DNA: TGTGCCAGCAGCGTACAGGGATATGGACAAGATACGCAGTATTTT
CDR3: CASSVQGYGQDTQYF
J: TRBJ2-3
size: -
V: TRBV5-4
D: -
length: 15

DNA: TGTGCCAGCAGCTTAAGGGGGGCGGGGGAGCAGTACTTC
CDR3: CASSLRGAGEQYF
J: TRBJ2-7
size: -
V: TRBV6-6
D: -
length: 13

DNA: TGTGCCAGCACCGTCGGAGGGCGAGTTTCCGGGGAGCTGTTTTTT
CDR3: CASTVGGRVSGELFF
J: TRBJ2-2
size: -
V: TRBV7-2
D: -
length: 15

DNA: TGCAGCGTTGAGGGCGGCACCAACGCCTACGAGCAGTACTTC
CDR3: CSVEGGTNAYEQYF
J: TRBJ2-7
size: -
V: TRBV29-1
D: -
length: 14

DNA: TGTGCCAGCAGTTACGACAGGGGGTCTGGGGCCAACGTCCTGACTTTC
CDR3: CASSYDRGSGANVLTF
J: TRBJ2-6
size: -
V: TRBV6-5
D: TRBD1
length: 16

DNA: TGTGCCAGCAGCCAAGAGGAGGGTTCACCCCTCCACTTT
CDR3: CASSQEEGSPLHF
J: TRBJ1-6
size: few
V: TRBV4-2
D: -
length: 13

DNA: TGCGCCAGCAGCCAAGGACCCGTAGAGACCCAGTACTTC
CDR3: CASSQGPVETQYF
J: TRBJ2-5
size: -
V: TRBV4-3
D: -
length: 13

DNA: TGTGCCACCAGACCCGGATACGAGCAGTACTTC
CDR3: CATRPGYEQYF
J: TRBJ2-7
size: -
V: TRBV19
D: -
length: 11

DNA: TGTGCCAGCAGTTATGATGGGGGCACTGAAGCTTTCTTT
CDR3: CASSYDGGTEAFF
J: TRBJ1-1
size: -
V: TRBV6-5
D: -
length: 13

DNA: TGTGCCAGCGCCTCAGGGCAGGGGGAGACCCAGTACTTC
CDR3: CASASGQGETQYF
J: TRBJ2-5
size: -
V: TRBV6-1
D: -
length: 13

DNA: TGTGCCAGCAGCCTGGACAGCAGCAATCAGCCCCAGCATTTT
CDR3: CASSLDSSNQPQHF
J: TRBJ1-5
size: -
V: TRBV7-4
D: -
length: 14

DNA: TGTGCCAGCAGCTTAGTAGGTCGGAAGCAGTTCTTC
CDR3: CASSLVGRKQFF
J: TRBJ2-1
size: few
V: TRBV11-3
D: -
length: 12

DNA: TGTGCCTGGAGTGTAGCCCGAGCTACTGAAGCTTTCTTT
CDR3: CAWSVARATEAFF
J: TRBJ1-1
size: -
V: TRBV30
D: -
length: 13

DNA: TGCGCCAGCAGCTTTTCGGTAAACACTGAAGCTTTCTTT
CDR3: CASSFSVNTEAFF
J: TRBJ1-1
size: -
V: TRBV5-1
D: -
length: 13

DNA: TGTGCCAGCAGTTTTAAGGGGCAGGGTGACTACGAGCAGTACTTC
CDR3: CASSFKGQGDYEQYF
J: TRBJ2-7
size: once
V: TRBV27
D: -
length: 15

DNA: TGTGCCAGCAGTTACTCCGGGAAAACAGGGGGCTACACCTTC
CDR3: CASSYSGKTGGYTF
J: TRBJ1-2
size: -
V: TRBV6-6
D: -
length: 14

DNA: TGTGCCATCAGTGGGGGATCAAATGAAAAACTGTTTTTT
CDR3: CAISGGSNEKLFF
J: TRBJ1-4
size: -
V: TRBV10-3
D: -
length: 13

DNA: TGCGCCAGCAGCTTGGCGGGGGTGGATGGCTACACCTTC
CDR3: CASSLAGVDGYTF
J: TRBJ1-2
size: -
V: TRBV5-1
D: -
length: 13

DNA: TGTGCCAGTAGGTTCGGCGGACAAGGATTTAACTATGGCTACACCTTC
CDR3: CASRFGGQGFNYGYTF
J: TRBJ1-2
size: once
V: TRBV19
D: -
length: 16

DNA: TGTGCCAGCAGCTTTACAGCGGGGGGGGCTAGGGTTACGCAGTATTTT
CDR3: CASSFTAGGARVTQYF
J: TRBJ2-3
size: few
V: TRBV11-2
D: TRBD2
length: 16

DNA: TGTGCCAGCAGCTTAGTGGGAACGGGGACTGAAGCTTTCTTT
CDR3: CASSLVGTGTEAFF
J: TRBJ1-1
size: -
V: TRBV11-2
D: -
length: 14

DNA: TGTGCCAGCAGGCGTTTAGCGGGGCGTTACAATGAGCAGTTCTTC
CDR3: CASRRLAGRYNEQFF
J: TRBJ2-1
size: -
V: TRBV6-5
D: TRBD2
length: 15